This T cell receptor beta chain was identified in a study of cytomegalovirus exposure and HLA in healthy donors. Amplification used 60 Vbeta primers and 13 Jbeta primers. The table came from immunoSEQ multiplex PCR; TCRdb's copy has only in-frame clones and leaves some out. The sample shows 110,000 to 150,000 clones, about four fifths of them seen only once. The CDR3 consists of 14 residues. The ends were cut back, 3 bases at V and 2 bases at J, with 10 bases in the middle. Per the germline V gene, CDR1 is SGHAT and CDR2 is FQNNGV. The gene calls are TRBV11-2 and TRBJ1-2, with D possibly TRBD1 on 6 matching bases. The clonotype was recovered from a woman between 18 and 29 years old in good health and CMV-seropositive. Source material: PBMCs. This chain's CDR3 is CASSFGTYNYGYTF. The CDR3 DNA is TGTGCCAGCAGCTTCGGGACATACAACTATGGCTACACCTTC.